The text below deals with one TCR beta chain. Its antigen is not known. The sample originates from a study of naive and memory T cell subsets. Findings of the study overall: In CD4 and CD8 cells, diversity dropped from naive through EMRA.

Alpha and beta libraries were amplified separately from the second PCR onward. The beta constant-region primer was an equimolar mix of two oligonucleotides covering TRBC1 and TRBC2. A 12-nucleotide UMI and the SP2 primer were added to the cDNA 3' end by oligonucleotide ligation. TCRdb independently ran MiXCR on the UMI-ligation and nested PCR reads; one entry per CDR3 protein. The data show 130,000 to 150,000 distinct CDR3 sequences, with approximately 15% seen just once and approximately 0.13% held by the top ten. V lost 2 bases to trimming and J lost 0 bases; unmatched junction nucleotides: 5. The CDR3 has 16 amino acids. The V gene's germline CDR1 is ENHRY and CDR2 SYGVKD.

This chain joins TRBV10-3 and TRBJ1-1; 8 nucleotides agree with TRBD1. The sequenced sample consisted of naive CD4+ T cells from blood. This TCR derives from a human donor in good health. This CDR3 reads CAISETSQGVNTEAFF. The CDR3 DNA sequence: TGTGCCATCAGTGAGACGTCACAGGGGGTGAACACTGAAGCTTTCTTT.